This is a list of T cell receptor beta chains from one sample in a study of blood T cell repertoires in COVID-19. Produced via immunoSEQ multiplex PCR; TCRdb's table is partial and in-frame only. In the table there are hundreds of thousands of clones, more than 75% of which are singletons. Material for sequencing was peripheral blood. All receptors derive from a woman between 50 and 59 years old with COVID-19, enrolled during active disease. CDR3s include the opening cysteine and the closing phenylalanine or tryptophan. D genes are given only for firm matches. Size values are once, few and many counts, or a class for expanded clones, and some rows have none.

cdr3_nt: TGTGCCAGCAGGGATACACAGGGGTCCGAGCAGTACTTC
cdr3_aa: CASRDTQGSEQYF
clone_size: once
v_call: TRBV27
j_call: TRBJ2-7
d_call: TRBD1

cdr3_nt: TGCGCCAGCAGCCGGGGACTAGCGGAGTCCTACGAGCAGTACTTC
cdr3_aa: CASSRGLAESYEQYF
clone_size: NA
v_call: TRBV4-3
j_call: TRBJ2-7
d_call: TRBD2

cdr3_nt: TGCGCCAGCAGTGAGTCGACCTGGACTAGCGACTACAATGAGCAGTTCTTC
cdr3_aa: CASSESTWTSDYNEQFF
clone_size: NA
v_call: TRBV10-1
j_call: TRBJ2-1
d_call: TRBD2

cdr3_nt: TGTGCCAGCAGCGGCCCCCTACAGGACCCTGCCCAAGAGACCCAGTACTTC
cdr3_aa: CASSGPLQDPAQETQYF
clone_size: once
v_call: TRBV7-6
j_call: TRBJ2-5
d_call: NA

cdr3_nt: TGTGCCAGCAGCCCGACTCGCGGGTCCAACGAGCAGTACTTC
cdr3_aa: CASSPTRGSNEQYF
clone_size: NA
v_call: TRBV11-2
j_call: TRBJ2-7
d_call: NA

cdr3_nt: TGTGCCAGCAGCCACTGGGACAGGGGAGATGGCTACACCTTC
cdr3_aa: CASSHWDRGDGYTF
clone_size: NA
v_call: TRBV7-9
j_call: TRBJ1-2
d_call: TRBD1

cdr3_nt: TGTGCCAGCAGTGTTGCTAGCGGGAGGGCCCATGAGCAGTTCTTC
cdr3_aa: CASSVASGRAHEQFF
clone_size: NA
v_call: TRBV2
j_call: TRBJ2-1
d_call: TRBD2

cdr3_nt: TGTGCCAGTAGTAGACAAATCCAGGGGAATCAGCCCCAGCATTTT
cdr3_aa: CASSRQIQGNQPQHF
clone_size: few
v_call: TRBV19
j_call: TRBJ1-5
d_call: NA

cdr3_nt: TGTGCCAGCAGGGGGCTTAGCGGGGCGAGCTATGGCTACACCTTC
cdr3_aa: CASRGLSGASYGYTF
clone_size: NA
v_call: TRBV2
j_call: TRBJ1-2
d_call: NA

cdr3_nt: TGCGCCAGCAGCGGCTGGGGGGGGAACACTGAAGCTTTCTTT
cdr3_aa: CASSGWGGNTEAFF
clone_size: NA
v_call: TRBV5-1
j_call: TRBJ1-1
d_call: NA

cdr3_nt: TGTGCCAGCAGCTTCCGTGGGACAGGGAGGACTAGCGGGGACTACGAGCAGTACTTC
cdr3_aa: CASSFRGTGRTSGDYEQYF
clone_size: NA
v_call: TRBV6-6
j_call: TRBJ2-7
d_call: TRBD2

cdr3_nt: TGTGCCAGCAGCCCCGCCCCTAGCTCCTACGAGCAGTACTTC
cdr3_aa: CASSPAPSSYEQYF
clone_size: NA
v_call: TRBV4-2
j_call: TRBJ2-7
d_call: NA

cdr3_nt: TGTGCCAGCAGCCAAGTCAGGGCAACTAATGAAAAACTGTTTTTT
cdr3_aa: CASSQVRATNEKLFF
clone_size: once
v_call: TRBV4-2
j_call: TRBJ1-4
d_call: NA

cdr3_nt: TGTGCCAGCAGCTCGCAACTCTACGAGCAGTACTTC
cdr3_aa: CASSSQLYEQYF
clone_size: NA
v_call: TRBV7-8
j_call: TRBJ2-7
d_call: NA

cdr3_nt: TGTGCCAGCAGTGAAAGGCCCTTGAGCGGGAGGGGCCCCTACAATGAGCAGTTCTTC
cdr3_aa: CASSERPLSGRGPYNEQFF
clone_size: NA
v_call: TRBV2
j_call: TRBJ2-1
d_call: TRBD2

cdr3_nt: TGTGCCAGCAGCCCCGTTCGACAGGGCACCGGGGAGCTGTTTTTT
cdr3_aa: CASSPVRQGTGELFF
clone_size: NA
v_call: TRBV11-3
j_call: TRBJ2-2
d_call: TRBD1

cdr3_nt: TGTGCCAGCAGCCGCTTAGCGGGAGGGAGCACAGATACGCAGTATTTT
cdr3_aa: CASSRLAGGSTDTQYF
clone_size: NA
v_call: TRBV11-3
j_call: TRBJ2-3
d_call: TRBD2

cdr3_nt: TGTGCCAGCACCCTACAGCCTGTCAGTTCAAATGAGCAGTTCTTC
cdr3_aa: CASTLQPVSSNEQFF
clone_size: NA
v_call: TRBV7-2
j_call: TRBJ2-1
d_call: NA

cdr3_nt: TGTGCCAGCAGCGTAGGGACAGGGCCGATTGCGAACACCGGGGAGCTGTTTTTT
cdr3_aa: CASSVGTGPIANTGELFF
clone_size: NA
v_call: TRBV9
j_call: TRBJ2-2
d_call: TRBD1

cdr3_nt: TGTGCCAGCAGCCCGGGGACAGGTCACAGCTACACCTTC
cdr3_aa: CASSPGTGHSYTF
clone_size: NA
v_call: TRBV6-5
j_call: TRBJ1-2
d_call: TRBD1

cdr3_nt: TGTGCCAGCAGCTTAATGGCCACAGGGAGCGGCTATGGCTACACCTTC
cdr3_aa: CASSLMATGSGYGYTF
clone_size: NA
v_call: TRBV7-9
j_call: TRBJ1-2
d_call: NA

cdr3_nt: TGTGCCAGCAGCGTAATGGGGACTACCAATGAGCAGTTCTTC
cdr3_aa: CASSVMGTTNEQFF
clone_size: NA
v_call: TRBV9
j_call: TRBJ2-1
d_call: TRBD2

cdr3_nt: TGCAGCGCTACGGACAGAGCCAAAAACATTCAGTACTTC
cdr3_aa: CSATDRAKNIQYF
clone_size: NA
v_call: TRBV29-1
j_call: TRBJ2-4
d_call: NA

cdr3_nt: TGTGCCAGCAGCGTAGAAGTGAGTAGCTACGAGCAGTACTTC
cdr3_aa: CASSVEVSSYEQYF
clone_size: NA
v_call: TRBV9
j_call: TRBJ2-7
d_call: NA

cdr3_nt: TGTGCCAGCAGCTTTAGATTGACCGGGACAGAAAACTATGGCTACACCTTC
cdr3_aa: CASSFRLTGTENYGYTF
clone_size: NA
v_call: TRBV13
j_call: TRBJ1-2
d_call: TRBD1

cdr3_nt: TGTGCCAGTAGGAGAGCGGGAGGCCCTATATACGAGCAGTACTTC
cdr3_aa: CASRRAGGPIYEQYF
clone_size: NA
v_call: TRBV19
j_call: TRBJ2-7
d_call: TRBD2

cdr3_nt: TGTGCCAGCAGCATGCGACAGGCTACTGAAGCTTTCTTT
cdr3_aa: CASSMRQATEAFF
clone_size: NA
v_call: TRBV7-2
j_call: TRBJ1-1
d_call: NA